These 16 T cell receptor beta chains originate from one sample sequenced in a study of blood T cell repertoires in COVID-19. Profiled with immunoSEQ multiplex PCR; TCRdb holds only in-frame clones, not every one. Counted here are more than 95,000 clones, around 87% occurring once; the ten biggest clones make up 7.7%. Sample: peripheral blood. Receptors originate from a human donor in a cohort sampled during active COVID-19.

The chain carries TRBV2 and TRBJ1-1; D is perhaps TRBD1 (5 bases). Germline CDR1 is SNHLY and CDR2 is FYNNEI. This CDR3 has 12 amino acids. With 3 bases removed from V and 7 bases from J, the gap between germline ends came to 9 bases. CDR3: CASSDPGGEAFF. The CDR3 DNA sequence: TGTGCCAGCAGTGACCCGGGGGGTGAAGCTTTCTTT.

J is TRBJ2-2 and V is TRBV7-2, with D possibly TRBD1 on 5 matching bases. Germline values: CDR1 SGHTA, CDR2 FQGNSA. V lost 1 base and J 5 bases, leaving 11 bases between the germline ends. The CDR3 length is 15 residues. DNA of the CDR3: TGTGCCAGCAGCTTAGTACGTGCAGGGACCGGGGAGCTGTTTTTT. As protein: CASSLVRAGTGELFF.

The V gene is TRBV18, the J gene TRBJ2-1; possibly TRBD2 for D (6 bases). Germline assignment: CDR1 KGHSH and CDR2 LQKENI. CDR3 size: 11 residues. The germline V and J ends were trimmed by 3 bases and 15 bases, with 12 bases remaining between them. CDR3 loop: CASSPRDLRFF. As DNA, the CDR3 is TGTGCCAGCTCACCGAGGGACTTGCGGTTCTTC.

The chain carries TRBV24-1 and TRBJ1-2; D not resolved. The CDR3 runs 13 residues. CDR1 is KGHDR, CDR2 SFDVKD, per germline. Trimming took off 4 bases at V and 4 bases at J, with 9 bases between the two ends. As DNA, the CDR3 is TGTGCCACCAGTGACCCCCCCCGCTATGGCTACACCTTC. Translating it yields CATSDPPRYGYTF.

This chain connects TRBV15 to TRBJ2-1; D remains ambiguous. Germline-derived CDR1 and CDR2 are LNHNV and YYDKDF (reference sequence). This CDR3 region has 15 residues. Trimming shortened V by 6 bases and J by 2 bases, and 14 bases separated the two germline ends. CDR3 sequence: CATRLSFPAYNEQFF. The CDR3, as DNA: TGTGCCACCAGACTATCCTTCCCTGCCTACAATGAGCAGTTCTTC.

J is TRBJ2-1 and V is TRBV5-1, with 10 bases that match TRBD2. The CDR3 covers 15 residues. CDR1 SGHRS and CDR2 YFSETQ come from the germline V gene. V shed 4 bases and J 5 bases; nucleotides not matched to a gene: 6. In nucleotides, the CDR3 is TGCGCCAGCAGCCCACTAGCGGGGACAAACAATGAGCAGTTCTTC. Translated: CASSPLAGTNNEQFF.

This clone was seen only once. The chain uses TRBV29-1 and TRBJ2-7; 10 positions agree with TRBD1. V lost 4 bases to trimming and J lost 5 bases; unmatched junction nucleotides: 5. The germline V gene encodes CDR1 SQVTM and CDR2 ANQGSEA. The CDR3 totals 13 residues. This CDR3 reads CSVGPTGGHEQYF. The CDR3, as DNA: TGCAGCGTTGGCCCGACAGGGGGCCACGAGCAGTACTTC.

This clone has just a few counts. V and J are TRBV4-1 and TRBJ2-2; possibly TRBD2 for D (5 bases). CDR1 is MGHRA and CDR2 is YSYEKL in the germline V gene. Between the trimmed V and J ends, which lost 1 base and 6 bases, there was a span of 12 bases. This CDR3 is 15 amino acids long. DNA for the CDR3: TGCGCCAGCAGCCAAGGGGCACTAGTCGCCGGGGAGCTGTTTTTT. This encodes CASSQGALVAGELFF.

The rearrangement links TRBV10-1 to TRBJ2-1, with 16 bases that match TRBD2. Unmatched junction bases numbered 9, after V lost 4 bases and J lost 0 bases. CDR3 length: 20 amino acids. The V gene's germline CDR1 is WNHNN and CDR2 SYGVQD (reference sequence). The CDR3 DNA reads as TGCGCCAGCAGTGCCCCAGGGACTAGCGGGAGGGCCGGCTCCTACAATGAGCAGTTCTTC. Residues: CASSAPGTSGRAGSYNEQFF.

The chain links TRBV25-1 to TRBJ2-7, with D uncertain. V was pared by 7 bases and J by 6 bases, with 16 bases between. The CDR3 covers 13 residues. CDR1 is MGHDK and CDR2 is SYGVNS in the germline V gene. CDR3 loop: CASTPMHGGEQYF. CDR3 in DNA: TGTGCCAGCACCCCCATGCACGGCGGCGAGCAGTACTTC.

V is TRBV3-1 (or the pseudogene TRBV3-2) and J is TRBJ2-1; D might be TRBD2 (5 bases). CDR1 and CDR2 (germline): LGHDT, YNNKEL (reference sequence). CDR3 size: 13 residues. The germline V and J ends were trimmed by 1 base and 9 bases, with 10 bases remaining between them. The CDR3 coding sequence is TGTGCCAGCAGCCAAGTTGTCCGGGGTGAGCAGTTCTTC. Protein product: CASSQVVRGEQFF.

The CDR3 spells CASSQPRTLYEQYF. CDR3 coding DNA: TGTGCCAGCAGCCAACCCCGGACTCTCTACGAGCAGTACTTC. The J gene is TRBJ2-7, the V gene TRBV16, with D possibly being TRBD2 (5 bases). Trimming removed 2 bases from V and 3 bases from J, with 11 bases in between. There are 14 residues in the CDR3. CDR1 and CDR2 from the germline V gene are KGHSY and FQNENV.

The CDR3 DNA reads TGCGCCAGCAGCTCGACAGGGACGAACTATGGCTACACCTTC. Its translation: CASSSTGTNYGYTF. This chain joins TRBV5-1 and TRBJ1-2; TRBD1 agrees at 7 bases. The trim removed 3 bases at V and 2 bases at J, leaving 4 bases unmatched. The CDR3 is 14 amino acids. Germline V gene sequence: CDR1 SGHRS, CDR2 YFSETQ.

The chain carries TRBV5-1 and TRBJ1-3, with D perhaps matching TRBD1 (6 bases). The CDR3 is 15 residues long. V was shortened by 4 bases and J by 4 bases, with 15 bases between the two germline ends. The germline CDR1 and CDR2 sequences are SGHRS and YFSETQ. The CDR3 here is CASSLGHDIGNTIYF. The CDR3 DNA reads TGCGCCAGCAGCCTGGGACACGACATAGGAAACACCATATATTTT.

This chain connects TRBV5-1 to TRBJ1-5, with unresolved D. V lost 0 bases and J 4 bases, leaving 11 bases between the germline ends. The germline gives CDR1 SGHRS, CDR2 YFSETQ. This CDR3 is built from 15 residues. The CDR3 DNA follows: TGCGCCAGCAGCTTGGGTCCAGGCACAAATCAGCCCCAGCATTTT. This sequence encodes CASSLGPGTNQPQHF.

This sequence joins TRBV7-2 and TRBJ2-7, with D possibly matching TRBD2 (6 bases). Germline V gives CDR1 SGHTA, CDR2 FQGNSA. This CDR3 is 14 amino acids long. Trimming cost V 4 bases and J 3 bases, with 13 bases left between them. In DNA form, the CDR3 reads TGTGCCAGCAGCTCCCCTGGAGGGTTCTACGAGCAGTACTTC. It encodes CASSSPGGFYEQYF.